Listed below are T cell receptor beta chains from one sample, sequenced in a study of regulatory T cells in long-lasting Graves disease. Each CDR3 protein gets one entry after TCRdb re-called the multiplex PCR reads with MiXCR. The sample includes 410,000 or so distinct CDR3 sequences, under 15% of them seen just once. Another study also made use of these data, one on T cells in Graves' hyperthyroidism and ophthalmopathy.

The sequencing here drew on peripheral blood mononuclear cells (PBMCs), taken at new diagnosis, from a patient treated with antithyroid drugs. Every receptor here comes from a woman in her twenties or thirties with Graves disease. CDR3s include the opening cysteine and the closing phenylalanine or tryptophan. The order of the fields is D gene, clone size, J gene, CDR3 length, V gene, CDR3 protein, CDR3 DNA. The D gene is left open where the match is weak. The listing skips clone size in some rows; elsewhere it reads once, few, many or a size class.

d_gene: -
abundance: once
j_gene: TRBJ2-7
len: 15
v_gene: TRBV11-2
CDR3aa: CASSLSGGGPHEQYF
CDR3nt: TGTGCCAGCAGCTTAAGCGGCGGGGGCCCCCACGAGCAGTACTTC

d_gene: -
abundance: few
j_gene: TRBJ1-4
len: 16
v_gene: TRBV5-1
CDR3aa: CASSRTAASGVEKLFF
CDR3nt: TGCGCCAGCAGCCGCACCGCGGCATCGGGGGTTGAAAAACTGTTTTTT

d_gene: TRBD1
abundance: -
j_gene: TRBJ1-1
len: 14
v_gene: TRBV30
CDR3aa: CAWSAGQARPEAFF
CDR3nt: TGTGCCTGGAGTGCCGGACAGGCGCGCCCTGAAGCTTTCTTT

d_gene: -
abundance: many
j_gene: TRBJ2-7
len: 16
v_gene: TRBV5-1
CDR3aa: CASSYGGPGPSYEQYF
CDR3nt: TGCGCCAGCAGCTATGGGGGCCCGGGACCCTCCTACGAGCAGTACTTC

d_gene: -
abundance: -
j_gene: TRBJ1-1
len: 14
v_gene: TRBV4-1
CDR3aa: CASSQVGLSDSAFF
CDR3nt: TGCGCCAGCAGCCAAGTTGGTCTGTCAGACTCAGCTTTCTTT

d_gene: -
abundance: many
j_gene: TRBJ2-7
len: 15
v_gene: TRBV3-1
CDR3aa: CASSQERARTYEQYF
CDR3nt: TGTGCCAGCAGCCAAGAGCGAGCAAGAACCTACGAGCAGTACTTC

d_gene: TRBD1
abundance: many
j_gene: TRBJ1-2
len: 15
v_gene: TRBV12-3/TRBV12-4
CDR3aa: CASTPRVTGGYGYTF
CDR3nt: TGTGCCAGCACCCCACGGGTGACAGGGGGCTATGGCTACACCTTC

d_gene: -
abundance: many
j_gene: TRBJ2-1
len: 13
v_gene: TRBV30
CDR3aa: CAWSDRGLAEQFF
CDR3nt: TGTGCCTGGAGCGACAGAGGGCTAGCGGAGCAGTTCTTC

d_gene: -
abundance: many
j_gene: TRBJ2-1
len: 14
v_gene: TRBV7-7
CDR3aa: CASSEAPDPNEQFF
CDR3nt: TGTGCTAGCAGCGAGGCCCCGGACCCCAATGAGCAGTTCTTC

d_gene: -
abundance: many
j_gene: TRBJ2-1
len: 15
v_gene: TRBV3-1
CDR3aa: CASSHPDGPGNEQFF
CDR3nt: TGTGCCAGCAGCCACCCGGACGGCCCCGGCAATGAGCAGTTCTTC

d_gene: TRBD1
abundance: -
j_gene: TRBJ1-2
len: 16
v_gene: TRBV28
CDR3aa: CASSLEVGTGFYGYTF
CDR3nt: TGTGCCAGCAGTTTAGAGGTTGGGACAGGATTCTATGGCTACACCTTC

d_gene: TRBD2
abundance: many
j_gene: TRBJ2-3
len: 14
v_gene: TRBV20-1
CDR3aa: CSAGVTSGGNTQYF
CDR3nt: TGCAGTGCTGGGGTTACTAGCGGGGGTAATACGCAGTATTTT

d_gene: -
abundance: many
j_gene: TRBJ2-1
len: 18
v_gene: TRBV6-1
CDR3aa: CASETGTGRIAGNNEQFF
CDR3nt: TGTGCCAGCGAAACCGGGACAGGGAGGATAGCGGGAAACAATGAGCAGTTCTTC

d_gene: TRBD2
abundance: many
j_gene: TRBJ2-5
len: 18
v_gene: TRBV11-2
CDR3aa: CASSLPRVLAGVQETQYF
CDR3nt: TGTGCCAGCAGCTTACCCAGGGTCCTAGCGGGGGTCCAAGAGACCCAGTACTTC

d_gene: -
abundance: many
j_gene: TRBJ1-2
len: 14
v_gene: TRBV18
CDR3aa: CASSPSAGPGGYTF
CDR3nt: TGTGCCAGCTCACCCTCGGCGGGTCCGGGGGGCTACACCTTC

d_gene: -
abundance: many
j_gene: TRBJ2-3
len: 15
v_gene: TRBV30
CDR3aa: CAWSRKGPSTDTQYF
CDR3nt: TGTGCCTGGAGTCGGAAGGGGCCGAGCACAGATACGCAGTATTTT

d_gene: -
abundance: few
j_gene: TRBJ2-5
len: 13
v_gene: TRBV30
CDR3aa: CAWSLDGQETQYF
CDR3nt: TGTGCCTGGAGTCTCGATGGGCAAGAGACCCAGTACTTC

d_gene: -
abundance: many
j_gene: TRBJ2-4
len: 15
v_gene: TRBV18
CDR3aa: CASSHGGLAKNIQYF
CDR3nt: TGTGCCAGCTCCCACGGGGGGCTGGCCAAAAACATTCAGTACTTC

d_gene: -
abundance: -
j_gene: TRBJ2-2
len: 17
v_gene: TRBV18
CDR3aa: CASSPRTNIFLTGELFF
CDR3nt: TGTGCCAGCTCACCGCGGACTAATATCTTTCTCACCGGGGAGCTGTTTTTT

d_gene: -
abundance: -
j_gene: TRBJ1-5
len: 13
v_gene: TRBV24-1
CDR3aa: CATSDFAGEPQHF
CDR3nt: TGTGCCACCAGTGATTTCGCGGGGGAGCCCCAGCATTTT

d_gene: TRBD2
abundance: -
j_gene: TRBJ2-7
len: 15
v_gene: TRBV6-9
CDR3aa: CASSYSGGRNYEQYF
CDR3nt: TGTGCCAGCAGTTACTCTGGCGGGAGGAACTACGAGCAGTACTTC

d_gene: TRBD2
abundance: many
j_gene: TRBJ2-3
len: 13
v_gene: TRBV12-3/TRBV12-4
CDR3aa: CASSGDYTDTQYF
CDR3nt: TGTGCCAGCAGTGGGGACTACACAGATACGCAGTATTTT

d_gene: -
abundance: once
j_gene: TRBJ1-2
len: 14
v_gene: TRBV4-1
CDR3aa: CASSQVVRTAGYTF
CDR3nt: TGCGCCAGCAGCCAAGTGGTCAGGACGGCTGGCTACACCTTC

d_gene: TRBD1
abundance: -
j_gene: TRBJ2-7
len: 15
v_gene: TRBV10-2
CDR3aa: CASSDLRDRDYEQYF
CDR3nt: TGCGCCAGCAGTGACCTCCGGGACAGGGACTACGAGCAGTACTTC

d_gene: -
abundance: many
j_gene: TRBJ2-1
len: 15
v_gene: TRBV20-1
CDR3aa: CSAGAPGSSYNEQFF
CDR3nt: TGCAGTGCTGGGGCGCCGGGTAGCTCCTACAATGAGCAGTTCTTC

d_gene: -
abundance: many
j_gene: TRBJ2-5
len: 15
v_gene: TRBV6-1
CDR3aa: CASRQRAPRQETQYF
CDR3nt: TGTGCCAGCAGGCAAAGGGCCCCCCGCCAAGAGACCCAGTACTTC

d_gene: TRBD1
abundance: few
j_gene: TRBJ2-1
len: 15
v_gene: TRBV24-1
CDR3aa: CATSDSTGIYNEQFF
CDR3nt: TGTGCCACCAGTGATTCGACAGGGATCTACAATGAGCAGTTCTTC

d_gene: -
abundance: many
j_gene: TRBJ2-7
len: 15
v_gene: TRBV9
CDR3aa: CASSVGSSANYEQYF
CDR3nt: TGTGCCAGCAGCGTAGGTTCTAGCGCAAACTACGAGCAGTACTTC

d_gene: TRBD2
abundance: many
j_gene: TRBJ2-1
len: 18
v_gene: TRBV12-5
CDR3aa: CASGLVVTSGKVSDEQFF
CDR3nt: TGTGCTAGTGGTTTGGTAGTAACTAGCGGGAAGGTTAGCGATGAGCAGTTCTTC

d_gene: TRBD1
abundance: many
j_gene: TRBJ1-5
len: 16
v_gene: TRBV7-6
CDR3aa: CASSSATGSGNQPQHF
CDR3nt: TGTGCCAGCAGCTCGGCGACAGGGTCCGGCAATCAGCCCCAGCATTTT

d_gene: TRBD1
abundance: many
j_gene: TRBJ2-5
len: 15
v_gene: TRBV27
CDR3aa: CASSVRTGGGETQYF
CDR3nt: TGTGCCAGCAGCGTCCGGACAGGGGGCGGAGAGACCCAGTACTTC

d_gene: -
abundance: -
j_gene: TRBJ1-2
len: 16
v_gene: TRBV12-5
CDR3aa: CASGQWGGEVSYGYTF
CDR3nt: TGTGCTAGTGGCCAATGGGGTGGGGAAGTAAGCTATGGCTACACCTTC

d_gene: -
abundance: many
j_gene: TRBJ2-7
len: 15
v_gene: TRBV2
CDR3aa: CASRPTHDRLYEQYF
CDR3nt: TGTGCCAGCAGACCCACCCACGACAGACTATACGAGCAGTACTTC

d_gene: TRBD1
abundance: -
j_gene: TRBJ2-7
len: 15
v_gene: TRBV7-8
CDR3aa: CASSTGEGNSYEQYF
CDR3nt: TGTGCCAGCAGCACAGGGGAAGGTAACTCCTACGAGCAGTACTTC

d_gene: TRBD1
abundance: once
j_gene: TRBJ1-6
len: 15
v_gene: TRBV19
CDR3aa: CASLGTGGFNSPLHF
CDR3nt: TGTGCCAGTCTCGGGACAGGGGGTTTCAATTCACCCCTCCACTTT

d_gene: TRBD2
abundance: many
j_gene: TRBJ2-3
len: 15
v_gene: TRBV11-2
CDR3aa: CASSQTSGGAQAQYF
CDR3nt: TGTGCCAGCAGCCAGACTAGCGGAGGGGCTCAGGCGCAGTATTTT

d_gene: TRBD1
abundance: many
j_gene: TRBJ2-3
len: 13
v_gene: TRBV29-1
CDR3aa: CSVPGQGTDTQYF
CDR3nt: TGCAGCGTTCCGGGACAGGGAACAGATACGCAGTATTTT

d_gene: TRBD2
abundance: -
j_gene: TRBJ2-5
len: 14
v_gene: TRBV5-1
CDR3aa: CASAGLAPQETQYF
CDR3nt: TGCGCCAGCGCAGGACTAGCGCCCCAAGAGACCCAGTACTTC

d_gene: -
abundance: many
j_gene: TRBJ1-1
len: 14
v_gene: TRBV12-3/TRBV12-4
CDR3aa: CASSFRGNHSGAFF
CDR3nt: TGTGCCAGCAGTTTCAGGGGTAACCACAGTGGAGCTTTCTTT

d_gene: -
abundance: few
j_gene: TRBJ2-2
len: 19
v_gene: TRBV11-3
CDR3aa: CASSNQEYGARPNTGELFF
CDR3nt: TGTGCCAGCAGCAACCAGGAGTACGGAGCGAGGCCGAACACCGGGGAGCTGTTTTTT

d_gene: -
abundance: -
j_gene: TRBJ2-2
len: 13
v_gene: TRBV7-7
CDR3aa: CASSSLPTGELFF
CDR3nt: TGTGCCAGCAGCTCTCTCCCCACCGGGGAGCTGTTTTTT

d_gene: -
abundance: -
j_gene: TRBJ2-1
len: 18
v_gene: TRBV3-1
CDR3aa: CASSLRLGLADIYNEQFF
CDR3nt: TGTGCCAGCAGCCTGCGTCTGGGGTTAGCGGATATATACAATGAGCAGTTCTTC

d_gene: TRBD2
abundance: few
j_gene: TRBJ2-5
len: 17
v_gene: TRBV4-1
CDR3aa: CASSQEASGSSGETQYF
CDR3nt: TGCGCCAGCAGCCAAGAAGCGAGCGGGAGTTCCGGAGAGACCCAGTACTTC

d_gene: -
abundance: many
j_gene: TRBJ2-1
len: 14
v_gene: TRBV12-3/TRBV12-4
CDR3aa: CASSFEISYNEQFF
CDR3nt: TGTGCCAGCAGTTTTGAGATTTCATACAATGAGCAGTTCTTC

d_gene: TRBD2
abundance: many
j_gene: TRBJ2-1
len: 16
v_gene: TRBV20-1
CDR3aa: CSARDPGLGSYNEQFF
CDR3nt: TGCAGTGCTAGAGATCCGGGACTAGGCTCCTACAATGAGCAGTTCTTC

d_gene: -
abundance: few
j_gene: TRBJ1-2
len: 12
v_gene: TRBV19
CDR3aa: CASKRGDGGYTF
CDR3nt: TGTGCCAGTAAGAGGGGAGACGGTGGCTACACCTTC

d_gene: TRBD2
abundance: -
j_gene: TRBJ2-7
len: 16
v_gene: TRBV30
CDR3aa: CAWSPPLAGGSYEQHF
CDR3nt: TGTGCCTGGAGTCCTCCACTAGCGGGAGGGTCCTACGAGCAGCACTTC

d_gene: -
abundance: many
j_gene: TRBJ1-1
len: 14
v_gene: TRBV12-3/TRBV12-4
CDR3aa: CASVPNPGNTEAFF
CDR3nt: TGTGCCAGCGTGCCGAATCCAGGGAACACTGAAGCTTTCTTT

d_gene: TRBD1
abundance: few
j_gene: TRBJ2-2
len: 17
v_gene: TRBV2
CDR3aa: CASSYPRDRSYTGELFF
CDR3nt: TGTGCCAGCAGTTACCCTCGGGACAGGTCTTATACCGGGGAGCTGTTTTTT

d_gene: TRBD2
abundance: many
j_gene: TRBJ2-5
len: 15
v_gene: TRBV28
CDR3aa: CASSRGTSGKETQYF
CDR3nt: TGTGCCAGCAGCCGGGGGACTAGCGGAAAAGAGACCCAGTACTTC

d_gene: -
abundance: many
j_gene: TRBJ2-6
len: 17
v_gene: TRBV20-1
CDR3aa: CSARGRQVLSGANVLTF
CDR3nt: TGCAGTGCTAGAGGTCGACAGGTCCTCTCTGGGGCCAACGTCCTGACTTTC

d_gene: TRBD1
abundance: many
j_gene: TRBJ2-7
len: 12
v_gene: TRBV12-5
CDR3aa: CASSTGGYEQYF
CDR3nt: TGTGCTAGTTCCACAGGGGGCTACGAGCAGTACTTC

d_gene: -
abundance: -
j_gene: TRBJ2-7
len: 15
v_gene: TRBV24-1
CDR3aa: CATCETRLLSYEQYF
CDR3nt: TGTGCCACCTGTGAAACTCGGCTCCTCTCCTACGAGCAGTACTTC